The T cell receptor (beta chain) under discussion was sequenced for a study of CD8 T cells in ankylosing spondylitis (TCRdb year 2017). About the study as a whole: T cell receptor beta repertoires were profiled in healthy donors and ankylosing spondylitis patients so that disease-linked TCR variants could be found. The full study cohort comprised 25 ankylosing spondylitis patients and around 100 healthy donors. Samples of peripheral blood were taken, and for ankylosing spondylitis patients, synovial fluid was collected as well. Broader findings and caveats from the paper: The disease-linked clones were reported as significantly enriched in matched synovial fluid samples from ankylosing spondylitis patients. Blood from ankylosing spondylitis patients appeared to be characterized by a TCR beta motif made up of several highly homologous amino acid variants. Some motif variants were previously reported in synovial fluid and blood of reactive arthritis patients, suggesting common disease-initiation mechanisms. A CD8+ phenotype was shown by the disease-linked clones, which were found at relatively low frequencies in peripheral blood.

Only a few counts were recorded for this clonotype. The antigen it binds to is not known. No quality values exist for individual bases; no much larger clone is one base distant. The germline V and J ends show losses of 2 bases and 10 bases respectively, and no gene match explains 3 bases of the junction. Sequences SGHTS (CDR1) and YDEGEE (CDR2) are obtained from the germline V gene. From its cysteine to its phenylalanine, the CDR3 spans 14 amino acids. Only the CDR3 DNA is retained, 42 bases long and in frame from the first base. Sequenced on an Illumina HiSeq 2500. Quantitative 5'-RACE with molecular barcodes was the method used to prepare the TCR beta libraries. As for the authors' bioinformatics: A new computational method based on a probabilistic model of VDJ rearrangement was used to identify disease-linked TCR variants. TCRdb's own reprocessing of the public reads used fastp at Q25 and MiXCR and kept productive beta chains. Every distinct CDR3 protein forms one entry, paired with its most common genes and DNA. TCRdb, not the original authors, processed these V and J calls. The sample table shows about 360,000 distinct CDR3 sequences, and 20% to 25% are seen once. The ten largest clones take up roughly 13% of the sample.

The sample comprised blood, either unsorted or a sorted T cell fraction (not recorded which). Recombination joined TRBV5-8 with TRBJ2-1; 13 bases in between match TRBD2. This TCR came from a male donor with ankylosing spondylitis or in good health (not recorded which). CDR3 region: CASSLGLAGDEQFF. The DNA sequence is as follows: TGTGCCAGCAGCTTAGGACTAGCGGGGGACGAGCAGTTCTTC. Joined to the reference TRBV5-8 and TRBJ2-1 proteins, this CDR3 gives the full variable domain: EAGVTQSPTHLIKTRGQQATLRCSPISGHTSVYWYQQALGLGLQFLLWYDEGEERNRGNFPPRFSGRQFPNYSSELNVNALELEDSALYLCASSLGLAGDEQFFGPGTRLTVL.